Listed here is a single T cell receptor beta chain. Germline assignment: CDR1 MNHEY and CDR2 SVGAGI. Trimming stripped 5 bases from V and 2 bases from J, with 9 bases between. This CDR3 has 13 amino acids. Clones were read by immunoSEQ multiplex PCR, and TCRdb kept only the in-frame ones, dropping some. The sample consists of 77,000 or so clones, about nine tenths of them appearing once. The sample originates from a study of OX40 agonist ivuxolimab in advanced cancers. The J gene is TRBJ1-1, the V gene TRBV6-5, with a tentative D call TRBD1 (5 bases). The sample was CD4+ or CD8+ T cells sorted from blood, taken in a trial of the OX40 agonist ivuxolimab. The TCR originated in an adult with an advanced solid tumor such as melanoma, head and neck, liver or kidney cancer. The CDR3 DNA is TGTGCCAGCAGTGACAGCGATAACACTGAAGCTTTCTTT. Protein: CASSDSDNTEAFF.